This passage covers 24 T cell receptor beta chains from one sample sequenced in a study of metastatic and nonmetastatic thyroid tumors. TCRdb used MiXCR to call clones anew from the PCR reads. Of over 14,000 clones listed, around 3.6% are singletons. The entire patient cohort was treatment-naive prior to thyroid surgery. Sequencing was done on a sample of tumor tissue. These TCRs come from a female donor with papillary thyroid cancer or a benign thyroid nodule (not recorded which). Some clones in this sample may be carry-over from other donors' samples.

This clone was observed a few times. An end of the junction does not agree with germline; a read error may underlie this. This chain joins TRBV6-1 and TRBJ1-3, with TRBD1 as a possible D gene (5 bases). The CDR3 sequence is 17 residues long. Germline loops: CDR1 MNHNS, CDR2 SASEGT. The CDR3 nucleotides read TGTGCCAGCAGTGAATTAGGGGTCGGAGGCTCTGGAGACACCATATATTTT. Its protein is CASSELGVGGSGDTIYF.

This clone has only a few counts. The chain has TRBV28 and TRBJ2-7; D is perhaps TRBD2 (6 bases). The CDR3 sequence is 14 residues long. The V end was cut by 2 bases, the J end by 0 bases, with 8 bases between. Germline CDR1 is MDHEN and CDR2 is SYDVKM. CDR3: CASSLSGLSYEQYF. Written as DNA, the CDR3 is TGTGCCAGCAGTTTAAGCGGGCTCTCCTACGAGCAGTACTTC. Combining the CDR3 with reference TRBV28 and TRBJ2-7 gives the whole variable domain DVKVTQSSRYLVKRTGEKVFLECVQDMDHENMFWYRQDPGLGLRLIYFSYDVKMKEKGDIPEGYSVSREKKERFSLILESASTNQTSMYLCASSLSGLSYEQYFGPGTRLTVT.

The chain combines TRBV7-8 with TRBJ1-6; the D gene is possibly TRBD1 (5 bases). Germline values: CDR1 SGHVS, CDR2 FQNEAQ. Trimming shortened V by 5 bases and J by 10 bases, and 9 bases separated the two germline ends. This CDR3 has 12 amino acids. The CDR3 loop reads CASSRAGSPLHF. In nucleotides, the CDR3 is TGTGCCAGCAGCCGGGCAGGGTCACCCCTCCACTTT.

This chain uses TRBV6-1 with TRBJ2-7, with D possibly TRBD1 on 5 matching bases. The V gene's germline CDR1 is MNHNS and CDR2 SASEGT. The germline V and J ends were trimmed by 0 bases and 3 bases, with 9 bases remaining between them. The CDR3 has 14 residues. The CDR3 region has the DNA TGTGCCAGCAGTGAAGCGGCAGGGTTCTACGAGCAGTACTTC. This encodes CASSEAAGFYEQYF.

The rearrangement uses TRBV6-2 or TRBV6-3 and TRBJ1-2; maybe TRBD1 (5 bases). Germline CDR1 is MNHEY and CDR2 is SVGEGT. Between the trimmed V and J ends, which lost 3 bases and 1 base, there was a span of 15 bases. CDR3 length: 16 amino acids. The CDR3 region is CASSYSRMGDNYGYTF. In DNA form, the CDR3 reads TGTGCCAGCAGTTATTCTAGGATGGGGGATAACTATGGCTACACCTTC.

This clone has just a few counts. The chain joins TRBV4-1 to TRBJ2-7; the D is unclear. The germline gives CDR1 MGHRA, CDR2 YSYEKL. The CDR3 runs to 12 residues. Trimming took 1 base from V and 4 from J, leaving 5 bases between them. The CDR3 reads CASSQVVYEQYF. For the CDR3, the DNA is TGCGCCAGCAGCCAAGTGGTTTACGAGCAGTACTTC.

V and J are TRBV7-2 and TRBJ2-7; a possible D gene is TRBD2 (6 bases). CDR3 length: 14 amino acids. Germline V gene sequence: CDR1 SGHTA, CDR2 FQGNSA. Trimming removed 5 bases from V and 5 bases from J, with 16 bases in between. CDR3 DNA: TGTGCCAGCAGCGCCGGGACTCCCGGCAACGAGCAGTACTTC. Translating gives CASSAGTPGNEQYF.

The table lists this clone with a few counts. The chain recombines TRBV11-1 with TRBJ2-3, with a possible D match to TRBD2 (6 bases). CDR1 is SGHAT, CDR2 FQDESV, per germline (reference sequence). V lost 1 base to trimming and J lost 3 bases, with 14 bases between them. This CDR3 is built from 16 residues. Here the CDR3 DNA reads TGTGCCAGCAGCTTAGAGGGCAGGGCGGGAACAGATACGCAGTATTTT. Translating it yields CASSLEGRAGTDTQYF.

The chain is built from TRBV20-1 and TRBJ2-5; D is unclear. CDR1 is DFQATT and CDR2 is SNEGSKA in the germline V gene (reference sequence). The ends were cut back, 8 bases at V and 4 bases at J, with 23 bases in the middle. The CDR3 runs 15 residues. In nucleotides, the CDR3 is TGCAGTTTTCACCCGTGGGCCATGAGGCTAGAGACCCAGTACTTC. Translated: CSFHPWAMRLETQYF.

The chain uses TRBV12-3 or TRBV12-4 and TRBJ2-1; D not resolved. The V end was cut by 6 bases, the J end by 8 bases, with 20 bases between. CDR3 size: 15 residues. The CDR3 is CASRHTDHARYEQFF. CDR3 sequence (DNA): TGTGCCAGCAGGCATACGGACCACGCACGGTATGAGCAGTTCTTC.

This chain connects TRBV10-2 to TRBJ1-2, with a possible D match to TRBD1 (5 bases). CDR3 length: 13 amino acids. V lost 3 bases and J 8 bases, leaving 13 bases between the germline ends. Germline V gene sequence: CDR1 WSHSY, CDR2 SAAADI. The CDR3 loop reads CASSDPREFGYTF. The DNA for the CDR3 is TGCGCCAGCAGTGACCCCAGGGAGTTCGGCTACACCTTC.

This clone was seen a few times. The chain has TRBV15 and TRBJ2-3, with unresolved D. CDR1 and CDR2 (germline): LNHNV, YYDKDF (reference sequence). Trimming took 8 bases from V and 1 from J, leaving 7 bases between them. This CDR3 spans 12 amino acids. CDR3 sequence (DNA): TGTGCCACCGCTGAGGGCACAGATACGCAGTATTTT. It codes for CATAEGTDTQYF.

This chain joins TRBV20-1 and TRBJ2-3, with D uncertain. Germline CDR1 reads DFQATT; CDR2 reads SNEGSKA (reference sequence). The CDR3 has 14 amino acids. V lost 0 bases and J lost 0, with 7 bases in between. CDR3: CSARDIGSTDTQYF. The CDR3 coding sequence is TGCAGTGCTAGAGATATCGGTAGCACAGATACGCAGTATTTT.

This chain links TRBV6-1 with TRBJ2-1, with 7 bases lining up with TRBD2. CDR1 MNHNS and CDR2 SASEGT come from the germline V gene. This CDR3 comprises 15 residues. J was trimmed by 0 bases and V by 3 bases; bases with no gene match: 2. The CDR3 bases are TGTGCCAGCAGTGACTCTAGCGGCTCCTACAATGAGCAGTTCTTC. It codes for CASSDSSGSYNEQFF.

The chain recombines TRBV7-6 with TRBJ2-7; possibly TRBD1 for D (6 bases). This CDR3 region has 14 residues. The V gene lost 5 bases and the J gene lost 3 bases, with 14 bases spanning the gap. Germline CDR1 reads SGHVS; CDR2 reads FNYEAQ. The CDR3 region is CASSDQTGVYEQYF. In DNA, the CDR3 is TGTGCCAGCAGCGACCAGACAGGCGTCTACGAGCAGTACTTC.

This sequence joins TRBV2 and TRBJ2-3, with TRBD2 matching over 8 bases. The trim removed 4 bases at V and 0 bases at J, leaving 6 bases unmatched. The CDR3 length is 16 residues. CDR1 is SNHLY, CDR2 FYNNEI, per germline. CDR3 sequence reads: CASSGLAISSTDTQYF. DNA of the CDR3: TGTGCCAGCAGTGGACTAGCGATATCTAGCACAGATACGCAGTATTTT.

This clone has a handful of counts. The J gene is TRBJ2-2, the V gene TRBV7-6; D unclear. This CDR3 spans 16 amino acids. CDR1 is SGHVS and CDR2 is FNYEAQ in the germline V gene. V was shortened by 5 bases and J by 3 bases, with 16 bases between the two germline ends. Written as DNA, the CDR3 is TGTGCCAGCAGCCCAGTTCCCCAATTATACACCGGGGAGCTGTTTTTT. Translating gives CASSPVPQLYTGELFF.

This clone was counted between two and nine times. This CDR3 is CASSVRGSADTQYF. CDR3 coding DNA: TGTGCCAGCAGTGTGAGGGGGTCGGCAGATACGCAGTATTTT. The rearrangement joins TRBV6-4 to TRBJ2-3; the D gene is possibly TRBD1 (6 bases). Germline CDR1 and CDR2: MRHNA and SNTAGT. V was trimmed by 4 bases and J by 4 bases, leaving 12 bases between them. CDR3 length: 14 residues.

This clone was detected a few times. This rearrangement joins TRBV24-1 to TRBJ1-2, with D possibly matching TRBD1 (6 bases). The CDR3 runs 15 residues. Trimming left V 4 bases short and J 8 bases short, with 19 bases between. The germline gives CDR1 KGHDR, CDR2 SFDVKD. In DNA, the CDR3 is TGTGCCACCAGTGACCCTACAGGGAAAGAACGGGGCTACACCTTC. This gives the protein CATSDPTGKERGYTF.

This clone showed up just a few times. This chain uses TRBV6-2 or TRBV6-3 with TRBJ2-3, with TRBD2 matching 9 bases. The J segment lost 6 bases and the V segment lost 1 base, leaving 8 bases of the junction unmatched. CDR1 and CDR2 (germline): MNHEY, SVGEGT. This CDR3 has 16 residues. Here the CDR3 reads CASSYFPSGVPDTQYF. CDR3 sequence (DNA): TGTGCCAGCAGTTACTTCCCTAGCGGGGTGCCGGATACGCAGTATTTT.

This rearrangement joins TRBV6-1 to TRBJ2-7; D gene unclear. The length of the CDR3 is 14 residues. Germline V gives CDR1 MNHNS, CDR2 SASEGT. Trimming cost V 4 bases and J 1 base, with 11 bases left between them. The CDR3 sequence: CASSGAAPSYEQYF. The DNA of the CDR3 is TGTGCCAGCAGTGGGGCAGCACCGTCCTACGAGCAGTACTTC.

The sample holds many counts of this clone. The chain couples TRBV5-1 to TRBJ2-2, with D possibly being TRBD2 (5 bases). The ends were cut back, 0 bases at V and 3 bases at J, with 9 bases in the middle. Germline loops: CDR1 SGHRS, CDR2 YFSETQ. This CDR3 spans 15 amino acids. The CDR3 reads CASSLGFGDTGELFF. DNA of the CDR3: TGCGCCAGCAGCTTGGGGTTCGGGGACACCGGGGAGCTGTTTTTT.

Note on this clone: At one boundary the junction diverges from the germline segment, which might be a read error. The chain employs TRBV6-2 or TRBV6-3 and TRBJ2-3; 12 positions agree with TRBD2. The CDR3 covers 15 residues. The V gene's germline CDR1 is MNHEY and CDR2 SVGEGT. The CDR3 DNA sequence: TGTGCCAGCAGTTCGACTAGCGGGAGCATAGATACGCAGTATTTT. This translates into CASSSTSGSIDTQYF.

V and J are TRBV12-5 and TRBJ2-7; 10 bases match TRBD1. The J segment lost 5 bases and the V segment lost 7 bases, leaving 8 bases of the junction unmatched. CDR3 size: 14 residues. The V gene's germline CDR1 is LGHNT and CDR2 FRNRAP. Here the CDR3 reads CASAGTGVVHEQYF. The CDR3 coding sequence is TGTGCTAGTGCCGGGACAGGGGTCGTACACGAGCAGTACTTC.